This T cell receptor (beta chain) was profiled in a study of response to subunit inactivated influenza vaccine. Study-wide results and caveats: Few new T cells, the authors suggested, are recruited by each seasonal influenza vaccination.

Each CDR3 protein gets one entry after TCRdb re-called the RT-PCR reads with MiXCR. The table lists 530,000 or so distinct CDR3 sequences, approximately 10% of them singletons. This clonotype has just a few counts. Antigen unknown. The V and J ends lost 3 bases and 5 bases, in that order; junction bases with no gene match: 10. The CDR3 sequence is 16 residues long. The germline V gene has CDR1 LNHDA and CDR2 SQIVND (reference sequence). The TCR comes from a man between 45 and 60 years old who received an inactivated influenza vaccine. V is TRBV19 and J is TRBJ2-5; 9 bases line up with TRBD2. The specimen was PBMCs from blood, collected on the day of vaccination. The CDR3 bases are TGTGCCAGTAGTATCTCCGTGACTAGCGGTGGGGAGACCCAGTACTTC. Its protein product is CASSISVTSGGETQYF.